What follows are 17 T cell receptor beta chains derived from one specimen sequenced in a study of cytomegalovirus exposure and HLA in healthy donors. With 60 Vbeta and 13 Jbeta primers, the PCR was carried out. Profiled with immunoSEQ multiplex PCR; TCRdb holds only in-frame clones, not every one. The repertoire holds roughly 170,000 clones, with under 85% as singletons. Sequencing used PBMCs. These TCRs come from a man in his late teens or twenties in good health and CMV-seronegative.

This clone was recorded only once. The gene calls are TRBV7-2 and TRBJ1-4, with D maybe TRBD1 (5 bases). The germline gives CDR1 SGHTA, CDR2 FQGNSA. V was clipped by 2 bases and J by 8 bases, with 15 bases between them. The CDR3 is 15 amino acids. The CDR3: CASSLWAGNQEKLFF. DNA for the CDR3: TGTGCCAGCAGCTTATGGGCAGGGAACCAGGAAAAACTGTTTTTT.

The V and J genes are TRBV28 and TRBJ2-7; the match to TRBD1 covers 7 bases. Germline CDR1 is MDHEN and CDR2 is SYDVKM. J gave up 0 bases and V 2 bases, and 7 bases lay outside the gene matches. This CDR3 has 16 amino acids. The CDR3 DNA reads TGTGCCAGCAGTTTAGTAGTCCACAGGGGCTCCTACGAGCAGTACTTC. It encodes CASSLVVHRGSYEQYF. The full variable domain, with the rest looked up from reference TRBV28 and TRBJ2-7, is DVKVTQSSRYLVKRTGEKVFLECVQDMDHENMFWYRQDPGLGLRLIYFSYDVKMKEKGDIPEGYSVSREKKERFSLILESASTNQTSMYLCASSLVVHRGSYEQYFGPGTRLTVT.

The J gene is TRBJ2-7, the V gene TRBV5-4, with D possibly matching TRBD2 (6 bases). From germline, CDR1 is SGHNT and CDR2 YYREEE (reference sequence). The V end was cut by 0 bases, the J end by 7 bases, with 8 bases between. The CDR3 consists of 12 residues. The CDR3 DNA reads as TGTGCCAGCAGCTTGGGGGGGAGGGAGCAGTACTTC. Translating gives CASSLGGREQYF.

The chain carries TRBV9 and TRBJ2-1; 8 bases are shared with TRBD2. CDR3 size: 15 residues. V shed 2 bases and J 2 bases; nucleotides not matched to a gene: 3. Germline V gene lookup returns CDR1 SGDLS and CDR2 YYNGEE. Here the CDR3 reads CASSVLAGTYNEQFF. As DNA, the CDR3 is TGTGCCAGCAGCGTTCTAGCGGGCACCTACAATGAGCAGTTCTTC.

This rearrangement joins TRBV27 to TRBJ1-2; TRBD1 matches 9 bases. Germline V CDR1 and CDR2: MNHEY, SMNVEV (reference sequence). V lost 4 bases to trimming and J lost 6 bases; unmatched junction nucleotides: 3. The CDR3 extends over 13 amino acids. The CDR3 loop reads CASSSRTGDGYTF. CDR3 DNA sequence: TGTGCCAGCAGTTCCAGGACAGGGGATGGCTACACCTTC.

The gene calls are TRBV30 and TRBJ1-6, with 8 bases lining up with TRBD1. Germline V gene data show CDR1 as GTSNPN and CDR2 as SVGIG (reference sequence). The CDR3 contains 14 residues. J gave up 7 bases and V 0 bases, and 2 bases lay outside the gene matches. CDR3 DNA: TGTGCCTGGAGTGTCGACAGGGGAAATTCACCCCTCCACTTT. This translates into CAWSVDRGNSPLHF.

V gene TRBV7-2 combines with J gene TRBJ2-2, with TRBD1 as a possible D gene (6 bases). Trimming removed 5 bases from V and 3 bases from J, with 22 bases in between. The CDR3 loop spans 18 amino acids. Germline V gene data show CDR1 as SGHTA and CDR2 as FQGNSA. Here the CDR3 DNA reads TGTGCCAGCAGCGGGTCGGACAGAGTTGGGTCCTACACCGGGGAGCTGTTTTTT. Translating gives CASSGSDRVGSYTGELFF. Based on the CDR3 plus reference TRBV7-2 and TRBJ2-2, the full variable domain is GAGVSQSPSNKVTEKGKDVELRCDPISGHTALYWYRQSLGQGLEFLIYFQGNSAPDKSGLPSDRFSAERTGGSVSTLTIQRTQQEDSAVYLCASSGSDRVGSYTGELFFGEGSRLTVL.

The chain uses TRBV10-2 and TRBJ2-7, with TRBD1 as a possible D gene (5 bases). In germline, CDR1 is WSHSY, CDR2 SAAADI. CDR3 length equals 13 residues. V gave up 10 bases and J gave up 3 bases, with 16 bases separating them. The CDR3 region is CAILTEPNYEQYF. CDR3 DNA: TGCGCCATCCTGACAGAACCCAACTACGAGCAGTACTTC.

The chain uses TRBV18 and TRBJ1-2; D is uncertain. This CDR3 contains 13 residues. Germline CDR1 reads KGHSH; CDR2 reads LQKENI. Trimming took 2 bases from V and 6 from J, leaving 10 bases between them. This CDR3 is CASSPSEDHGYTF. DNA of the CDR3: TGTGCCAGCTCACCATCCGAGGATCATGGCTACACCTTC.

The chain employs TRBV11-2 and TRBJ2-6; D gene uncertain. V was pared by 6 bases and J by 0 bases, with 6 bases between. The CDR3 spans 14 residues. Germline assignment: CDR1 SGHAT and CDR2 FQNNGV. The DNA of the CDR3 is TGTGCCAGCAGTACGAGCTCTGGGGCCAACGTCCTGACTTTC. Translation gives CASSTSSGANVLTF.

This clone came up once. The chain has TRBV7-9 and TRBJ1-2; D remains ambiguous. The V end lost 3 bases, the J end lost 2 bases, and 7 bases lay between the germline ends. Germline V gene lookup returns CDR1 SEHNR and CDR2 FQNEAQ (reference sequence). The CDR3 is 13 amino acids. Here the CDR3 reads CASSFLENYGYTF. In DNA, the CDR3 is TGTGCCAGCAGCTTTTTAGAAAACTATGGCTACACCTTC.

The rearrangement links TRBV2 to TRBJ2-2; D may be TRBD2 (5 bases). The V gene lost 4 bases and the J gene lost 2 bases, with 5 bases spanning the gap. Germline assignment: CDR1 SNHLY and CDR2 FYNNEI. The CDR3 is 13 amino acids. The CDR3 sequence: CASSAGNTGELFF. DNA of the CDR3: TGTGCCAGCAGTGCGGGAAACACCGGGGAGCTGTTTTTT. Variable domain in full (rest from reference TRBV2 and TRBJ2-2): EPEVTQTPSHQVTQMGQEVILRCVPISNHLYFYWYRQILGQKVEFLVSFYNNEISEKSEIFDDQFSVERPDGSNFTLKIRSTKLEDSAMYFCASSAGNTGELFFGEGSRLTVL.

V usage is TRBV27 and J usage is TRBJ2-1; TRBD1 matches 7 bases. Per the germline V gene, CDR1 is MNHEY and CDR2 is SMNVEV (reference sequence). Trimming cost V 1 base and J 8 bases; bases outside gene matches: 5. This CDR3 has 14 amino acids. CDR3 loop: CASSLWDSGYEQFF. CDR3 DNA sequence: TGTGCCAGCAGTTTATGGGACAGTGGCTATGAGCAGTTCTTC.

The chain's CDR3 is CASSDTGTSEETQYF. The CDR3 region has the DNA TGTGCCAGCAGCGATACCGGGACTAGTGAGGAGACCCAGTACTTC. J is TRBJ2-5 and V is TRBV9; 8 bases are a match to TRBD2. J was trimmed by 5 bases and V by 3 bases; bases with no gene match: 9. The germline gives CDR1 SGDLS, CDR2 YYNGEE. This CDR3 comprises 15 residues.

This chain connects TRBV5-8 to TRBJ2-3, with 7 bases identical to TRBD1. Germline V gene data show CDR1 as SGHTS and CDR2 as YDEGEE. The CDR3 is 13 amino acids. Losses at the gene ends were 5 bases for V and 7 bases for J; bases not matched to a gene: 7. The CDR3 coding sequence is TGTGCCAGCAGACGAACAGGGGTAAATACGCAGTATTTT. Translation gives CASRRTGVNTQYF.

The chain couples TRBV6-5 to TRBJ2-7, with 8 bases fitting TRBD1. CDR1 MNHEY and CDR2 SVGAGI come from the germline V gene. Losses at the gene ends were 6 bases for V and 3 bases for J; bases not matched to a gene: 4. The CDR3 runs 13 residues. The CDR3 reads CASSRDRFYEQYF. The CDR3 coding sequence is TGTGCCAGCAGCCGGGACAGGTTCTACGAGCAGTACTTC.

This clone was observed a handful of times. This chain uses TRBV29-1 with TRBJ2-7; D perhaps matches TRBD1 (6 bases). Germline CDR1 is SQVTM and CDR2 is ANQGSEA. This CDR3 has 14 amino acids. V lost 5 bases to trimming and J lost 3 bases, with 17 bases between them. CDR3 protein: CSVIRRDTNYEQYF. The CDR3 DNA reads TGCAGCGTTATTAGACGGGACACGAACTACGAGCAGTACTTC.